The entry below gives a single T cell receptor (beta chain) sequence along with its context. The CDR3 extends over 13 amino acids. The ends were cut back, 0 bases at V and 8 bases at J, with 11 bases in the middle. Germline V gives CDR1 SGDLS, CDR2 YYNGEE. This sample was included in a study of T cell repertoires in ileal Crohn's disease. The method was immunoSEQ multiplex PCR; TCRdb's version includes in-frame clones alone and lacks a portion of them. The sample comprises approximately 18,000 clones, around 78% of which are singletons, and 10% rests with the top ten. This clonotype was sampled from an adult with Crohn's disease. This chain links TRBV9 with TRBJ1-2; TRBD1 might be the D (5 bases). Sequenced sample: ileal tissue. CDR3 nucleotide sequence: TGTGCCAGCAGCGTAGGGGACTACGGGGGCTACACCTTC. Translating it yields CASSVGDYGGYTF.